This T cell receptor beta chain was recorded in a study of T cell repertoires in cytomegalovirus infection. On the study more broadly: HLA-C-restricted CMV epitopes, recently identified, and well-studied HLA-B-restricted ones were used by the study. CMV infection together with matching HLA type was indicated by public TCR beta signatures. General observations from the study: Identification of carriers of CMV plus the relevant HLA was achieved through cumulative public TCR beta family frequency.

TCRdb ran MiXCR on the reads and lists one entry per CDR3 protein. The repertoire holds about 480,000 distinct CDR3 sequences, with around 30% as singletons. In this sample, this clonotype turned up many times. Its antigen is unidentified. CDR1 is SGHVS and CDR2 is FQNEAQ in the germline V gene. The CDR3 extends over 16 amino acids. V dropped 2 bases and J dropped 4 bases, with 14 bases sitting between them. The clonotype originates from a human donor in good health (CMV status not recorded). Some clones in this sample may be carry-over from other donors' samples. V is TRBV7-8 and J is TRBJ2-2; tentative D call: TRBD2 (6 bases). The sample in question was cultured PBMCs, obtained from culture after CMV antigen stimulation. The CDR3 loop reads CASSLMGGLSTGELFF. CDR3 sequence (DNA): TGTGCCAGCAGCTTAATGGGGGGATTGAGCACCGGGGAGCTGTTTTTT.